This TCR beta chain was sequenced during a study of blood T cells in healthy people across ages. General study findings and limits: The study lacked donor CMV status, which possibly confounded expanded clonotype changes.

CDR3 length: 11 amino acids. Germline-derived CDR1 and CDR2 are WNHNN and SYGVQD (reference sequence). The V gene lost 3 bases and the J gene lost 13 bases, with 12 bases spanning the gap. A second PCR of roughly 6 to 12 cycles used a sample-barcoded 5' primer and a J-beta primer mix. TCRdb ran MiXCR on the 5' RACE reads and lists one entry per CDR3 protein. Of roughly 410,000 distinct CDR3 sequences in the sample, more than 45% are singletons; the top ten hold approximately 51%. Note on this clonotype: Antigen specificity is unknown.

They isolated at least 6.5 million PBMCs from each sample. The chain carries TRBV10-1 and TRBJ2-5, with D perhaps TRBD2 (6 bases). This clonotype was obtained from a man aged 55 to 70 in good health. Material: blood. CDR3 in DNA: TGCGCCAGCAGTGATGGGAAGGGACTGTACTTC. Protein sequence: CASSDGKGLYF.